This TCR beta chain was documented in a study of blood T cell repertoires in COVID-19. The CDR3 spans 11 residues. The germline gives CDR1 LNHDA, CDR2 SQIVND (reference sequence). The V gene lost 4 bases and the J gene lost 15 bases, with 13 bases spanning the gap. Original methodology: The authors estimated nucleated cell counts from reference gene primer amplification. Method: immunoSEQ multiplex PCR; TCRdb's copy keeps in-frame clones and lacks some. The DNA was the basis for D and trimming; V, J and clone size are from that table. Among 18,000 or so clones listed, 91% were seen once. The receptor comes from a human donor in a cohort sampled during active COVID-19. Sequencing input: peripheral blood. V gene TRBV19 combines with J gene TRBJ2-1, with D perhaps TRBD2 (7 bases). The CDR3 coding sequence is TGTGCCAGTAGTAACGACGGGGGGCGGTTCTTC. This sequence encodes CASSNDGGRFF.